Following are 32 T cell receptor beta chains from one sample sequenced in a study of cytotoxic CD8 clonotypes in ibrutinib-treated CLL. Clones were sequenced by immunoSEQ multiplex PCR, and TCRdb holds only the in-frame ones, with some missing. The table lists about 200,000 clones, 79% of them singletons. The sequenced sample was PBMCs, obtained after 12 months of ibrutinib treatment. All receptors come from a human donor with chronic lymphocytic leukemia.

This clone showed up just a few times. The chain uses TRBV9 and TRBJ2-1; D remains unclear. This CDR3 comprises 14 residues. CDR1 is SGDLS, CDR2 YYNGEE, per germline. Deletions cut 0 bases from V and 7 bases from J, with 11 bases between. The CDR3 sequence: CASSVATMQNEQFF. The CDR3 DNA follows: TGTGCCAGCAGCGTAGCTACGATGCAGAATGAGCAGTTCTTC. Together with reference TRBV9 and TRBJ2-1, the CDR3 gives the full variable domain: DSGVTQTPKHLITATGQRVTLRCSPRSGDLSVYWYQQSLDQGLQFLIQYYNGEERAKGNILERFSAQQFPDLHSELNLSSLELGDSALYFCASSVATMQNEQFFGPGTRLTVL.

The chain recombines TRBV10-3 with TRBJ2-7, with D unclear. V lost 3 bases to trimming and J lost 3 bases, with 12 bases between them. Germline V gene lookup returns CDR1 ENHRY and CDR2 SYGVKD. The CDR3 totals 14 residues. The DNA of the CDR3 is TGTGCCATCAGTGAAGTTCCAGACGACTACGAGCAGTACTTC. Translating gives CAISEVPDDYEQYF.

The chain is built from TRBV27 and TRBJ2-7; D tentatively reads TRBD1 or TRBD2 (5 bases each). The V and J ends lost 2 bases and 2 bases respectively, with 10 bases between them. From germline, CDR1 is MNHEY and CDR2 SMNVEV (reference sequence). This CDR3 has 14 amino acids. This chain's CDR3 is CASSLGGSAYEQYF. The CDR3 coding sequence is TGTGCCAGCAGTTTAGGGGGAAGCGCCTACGAGCAGTACTTC.

The chain links TRBV13 to TRBJ2-6; 8 nucleotides agree with TRBD1. CDR1 is PRHDT and CDR2 is FYEKMQ in the germline V gene (reference sequence). This CDR3 comprises 19 residues. V dropped 5 bases and J dropped 4; count of bases not matched to a gene: 16. In DNA, the CDR3 is TGTGCCAGCAGCACACTGCGGGACAGGATTTCTTGGGGGGCCAACGTCCTGACTTTC. Amino acids: CASSTLRDRISWGANVLTF.

The J gene is TRBJ1-5, the V gene TRBV2; a weak D match, TRBD1 (6 bases). Germline V CDR1 and CDR2: SNHLY, FYNNEI. Trimming cost V 11 bases and J 2 bases, with 22 bases left between them. This CDR3 is built from 16 residues. Here the CDR3 DNA reads TGTGCCTCCTCGAGGGGGGGGAATCGAGGCAATCAGCCCCAGCATTTT. Translation gives CASSRGGNRGNQPQHF.

The chain recombines TRBV5-4 with TRBJ1-2; TRBD1 aligns across 7 bases. After removal of 0 bases from V and 2 bases from J, the junction contained 4 bases not matched to a gene. This CDR3 comprises 15 residues. Germline V gene lookup returns CDR1 SGHNT and CDR2 YYREEE (reference sequence). CDR3 in amino acids: CASSLVDRDNYGYTF. DNA for the CDR3: TGTGCCAGCAGCTTGGTAGACAGGGACAACTATGGCTACACCTTC. Full variable domain (rest looked up from reference TRBV5-4 and TRBJ1-2): ETGVTQSPTHLIKTRGQQVTLRCSSQSGHNTVSWYQQALGQGPQFIFQYYREEENGRGNFPPRFSGLQFPNYSSELNVNALELDDSALYLCASSLVDRDNYGYTFGSGTRLTVV.

This clone was detected a few times. V usage is TRBV4-1 and J usage is TRBJ2-7; 8 nucleotides match TRBD2. Unmatched junction bases numbered 7, after V lost 3 bases and J lost 3 bases. This CDR3 comprises 15 residues. Germline V CDR1 and CDR2: MGHRA, YSYEKL. CDR3: CASSHEPGLVYEQYF. The CDR3 region has the DNA TGCGCCAGCAGCCACGAACCGGGACTAGTCTACGAGCAGTACTTC.

The chain couples TRBV28 to TRBJ1-1; a possible D gene is TRBD1 (5 bases). The CDR3 has 13 residues. Germline V gene lookup returns CDR1 MDHEN and CDR2 SYDVKM. The germline V and J ends were trimmed by 2 bases and 3 bases, with 7 bases remaining between them. CDR3 sequence (DNA): TGTGCCAGCAGTTTAATAGGGGACACTGAAGCTTTCTTT. Encoded protein: CASSLIGDTEAFF.

V gene TRBV5-4 combines with J gene TRBJ2-3, with 9 bases fitting TRBD2. In germline, CDR1 is SGHNT, CDR2 YYREEE (reference sequence). J was trimmed by 3 bases and V by 10 bases; bases with no gene match: 9. The CDR3 loop spans 14 amino acids. Here the CDR3 DNA reads TGTGCCGCGGTGGCGGGGGGGCAGACAGATACGCAGTATTTT. Its translation is CAAVAGGQTDTQYF.

This clone was observed a single time. For the CDR3, the DNA is TGTGCCAGCAGCCCAACAGGGTATAGGGAAAAACTGTTTTTT. This gives the protein CASSPTGYREKLFF. The chain has TRBV27 and TRBJ1-4; D is perhaps TRBD1 (6 bases). Germline CDR1 and CDR2: MNHEY and SMNVEV (reference sequence). V lost 6 bases and J 8 bases, leaving 16 bases between the germline ends. The CDR3 contains 14 residues.

Of note for this clone: Other DNA sequences from this sample encode an identical CDR3 as well. V usage is TRBV28 and J usage is TRBJ2-7; D ambiguous. V was cut by 1 base and J by 6 bases, with 4 bases left in between. The germline gives CDR1 MDHEN, CDR2 SYDVKM. This CDR3 contains 11 residues. For the CDR3, the DNA is TGTGCCAGCAGTTTATCCCGCGAGCAGTACTTC. Translation gives CASSLSREQYF. Full variable domain (rest looked up from reference TRBV28 and TRBJ2-7): DVKVTQSSRYLVKRTGEKVFLECVQDMDHENMFWYRQDPGLGLRLIYFSYDVKMKEKGDIPEGYSVSREKKERFSLILESASTNQTSMYLCASSLSREQYFGPGTRLTVT.

This chain connects TRBV7-8 to TRBJ2-3; 9 bases line up with TRBD2. J was trimmed by 2 bases and V by 4 bases; bases with no gene match: 4. Germline CDR1 SGHVS, CDR2 FQNEAQ. CDR3 length: 15 amino acids. The CDR3 is CASSSLAGVTDTQYF. In DNA form, the CDR3 reads TGTGCCAGCAGCTCATTAGCGGGGGTCACAGATACGCAGTATTTT.

The J gene is TRBJ2-7, the V gene TRBV2; the D gene is possibly TRBD1 (5 bases). Trimming took off 6 bases at V and 3 bases at J, with 9 bases between the two ends. The V gene's germline CDR1 is SNHLY and CDR2 FYNNEI. The CDR3 runs to 12 residues. In DNA, the CDR3 is TGTGCCAGCAGGACAGATCACTACGAGCAGTACTTC. Protein sequence: CASRTDHYEQYF. Using reference TRBV2 and TRBJ2-7 for the parts outside the CDR3, the full variable domain is EPEVTQTPSHQVTQMGQEVILRCVPISNHLYFYWYRQILGQKVEFLVSFYNNEISEKSEIFDDQFSVERPDGSNFTLKIRSTKLEDSAMYFCASRTDHYEQYFGPGTRLTVT.

This clone was detected only once. The V and J genes are TRBV2 and TRBJ2-7; the match to TRBD2 covers 9 bases. CDR3 size: 12 residues. V shed 5 bases, J shed 12 bases, and the junction held 8 bases outside the gene matches. Germline V gene sequence: CDR1 SNHLY, CDR2 FYNNEI. In nucleotides, the CDR3 is TGTGCCAGCAGTAGTAGCGGGAGAGCGGTGTACTTC. It yields the protein CASSSSGRAVYF.

The chain joins TRBV5-4 to TRBJ2-7; 8 positions match TRBD2. CDR1 is SGHNT, CDR2 YYREEE, per germline (reference sequence). The CDR3 contains 15 residues. Trimming removed 4 bases from V and 6 bases from J; junction bases left unmatched: 12. The CDR3 spells CASSPGPGTSFEQYF. The CDR3 bases are TGTGCCAGCAGCCCCGGACCCGGGACTAGTTTCGAGCAGTACTTC.

This chain links TRBV7-9 with TRBJ2-3, with 8 bases identical to TRBD2. The V and J ends lost 1 base and 4 bases, in that order; junction bases with no gene match: 1. From germline, CDR1 is SEHNR and CDR2 FQNEAQ (reference sequence). CDR3 length: 14 residues. CDR3 bases: TGTGCCAGCAGCTTAGTTAGCGGGGCAGATACGCAGTATTTT. Its translation: CASSLVSGADTQYF.

As to this clone: One end of the junction varies from germline; a read error may be responsible. The genes are TRBV6-5 and TRBJ2-2; TRBD1 or TRBD2 may be the D gene (5 bases each). This CDR3 contains 14 residues. Germline V gives CDR1 MNHEY, CDR2 SVGAGI. The CDR3 loop is CASSYSTEEGELFF. The CDR3 region has the DNA TGTGCCAGCAGTTACTCGACGGAGGAAGGGGAACTGTTTTTT.

This chain links TRBV27 with TRBJ1-2; 7 nucleotides agree with TRBD1. CDR3 size: 15 residues. The trim removed 7 bases at V and 1 base at J, leaving 9 bases unmatched. Germline lookup yields CDR1 MNHEY and CDR2 SMNVEV (reference sequence). CDR3 coding DNA: TGTGCCAGCACCACGCTACAGGGGCTTAACTATGGCTACACCTTC. Protein sequence: CASTTLQGLNYGYTF.

The chain couples TRBV5-4 to TRBJ2-7; 7 nucleotides agree with TRBD1. The length of the CDR3 is 15 residues. V dropped 3 bases and J dropped 1; count of bases not matched to a gene: 7. Germline-derived CDR1 and CDR2 are SGHNT and YYREEE (reference sequence). The DNA for the CDR3 is TGTGCCAGCAGCTCTCCCGGGACAGTTTCCTACGAGCAGTACTTC. It codes for CASSSPGTVSYEQYF.

The genes are TRBV25-1 and TRBJ2-1; D might be TRBD1 or TRBD2, each matching 5 bases. V lost 4 bases and J lost 5, with 9 bases in between. The CDR3 is 13 amino acids. Per germline, CDR1 MGHDK and CDR2 SYGVNS. The CDR3 DNA sequence: TGTGCCAGCAGTGGGCAGGGAGACAATGAGCAGTTCTTC. This codes for CASSGQGDNEQFF.

The V gene is TRBV30, the J gene TRBJ1-4; D gene unclear. CDR3 length: 15 amino acids. Trimming removed 2 bases at V and 1 base at J, with 11 bases between. CDR1 is GTSNPN, CDR2 SVGIG, per germline (reference sequence). In DNA form, the CDR3 reads TGTGCCTGGAGTAGGGTTGGCATAACTAATGAAAAACTGTTTTTT. This codes for CAWSRVGITNEKLFF.

This clone was counted a few times. The rearrangement uses TRBV13 and TRBJ2-7; D not resolved. The CDR3 covers 12 residues. The germline CDR1 and CDR2 sequences are PRHDT and FYEKMQ (reference sequence). Trimming shortened V by 3 bases and J by 1 base, and 4 bases separated the two germline ends. The CDR3 DNA reads as TGTGCCAGCAGCTTCCAATCCTACGAGCAGTACTTC. It encodes CASSFQSYEQYF.

CDR3 sequence reads: CASSTREIQYF. CDR3 bases: TGCGCCAGCAGTACCCGGGAGATTCAGTACTTC. The chain recombines TRBV23-1 with TRBJ2-4, with D maybe TRBD2 (6 bases). TRBV23-1 falls under the ORF class, with uncertain function. V lost 5 bases to trimming and J lost 10 bases, with 9 bases between them. The CDR3 is made up of 11 amino acids.

This chain connects TRBV19 to TRBJ1-1, with 12 bases that match TRBD1. The CDR3 totals 15 residues. The germline V gene encodes CDR1 LNHDA and CDR2 SQIVND (reference sequence). V lost 9 bases to trimming and J lost 7 bases; unmatched junction nucleotides: 12. The CDR3 loop is CARSGTGGACGEAFF. In nucleotides, the CDR3 is TGTGCCAGATCGGGGACAGGGGGCGCTTGCGGTGAAGCTTTCTTT.

The rearrangement uses TRBV18 and TRBJ2-7; D is possibly TRBD2 (6 bases). Trimming took off 3 bases at V and 6 bases at J, with 21 bases between the two ends. The germline CDR1 and CDR2 sequences are KGHSH and LQKENI. CDR3 length: 16 residues. For the CDR3, the DNA is TGTGCCAGCTCACCGCAGGGTGGGGGGTTCGACGGCGAGCAGTACTTC. This translates into CASSPQGGGFDGEQYF. Together with reference TRBV18 and TRBJ2-7, the CDR3 gives the full variable domain: NAGVMQNPRHLVRRRGQEARLRCSPMKGHSHVYWYRQLPEEGLKFMVYLQKENIIDESGMPKERFSAEFPKEGPSILRIQQVVRGDSAAYFCASSPQGGGFDGEQYFGPGTRLTVT.

The chain is built from TRBV7-9 and TRBJ1-2, with no clear D. The CDR3 totals 15 residues. Germline CDR1 SEHNR, CDR2 FQNEAQ (reference sequence). Trimming took 5 bases from V and 2 from J, leaving 15 bases between them. The CDR3 loop is CASSDGLRLNYGYTF. For the CDR3, the DNA is TGTGCCAGCAGCGACGGGCTGCGGCTGAACTATGGCTACACCTTC.

The chain links TRBV5-1 to TRBJ1-5; D is unclear. V lost 2 bases, J lost 4 bases, and 7 bases lay in between. The CDR3 runs 13 residues. Germline lookup yields CDR1 SGHRS and CDR2 YFSETQ. The CDR3 DNA reads as TGCGCCAGCAGCTTAACCGGGAATCAGCCCCAGCATTTT. This codes for CASSLTGNQPQHF.

The V and J genes are TRBV11-2 and TRBJ1-5, with a weak D call TRBD1 (5 bases). The V end lost 5 bases, the J end lost 3 bases, and 17 bases lay between the germline ends. The CDR3 extends over 16 amino acids. The germline V gene has CDR1 SGHAT and CDR2 FQNNGV. CDR3 sequence (DNA): TGTGCCAGCAGCCGGTGGCCAGGGACTAACAATCAGCCCCAGCATTTT. It encodes CASSRWPGTNNQPQHF.

The chain links TRBV2 to TRBJ2-3; TRBD1 matches 9 bases. The germline CDR1 and CDR2 sequences are SNHLY and FYNNEI. V lost 2 bases and J lost 4; bases outside the gene matches: 10. The CDR3 consists of 17 residues. The CDR3 loop reads CASSEPTPGQGPDTQYF. CDR3 bases: TGTGCCAGCAGTGAACCGACACCGGGACAGGGCCCAGATACGCAGTATTTT.

This clone has only a few counts. V gene TRBV19 combines with J gene TRBJ1-2; the D gene is possibly TRBD1 (6 bases). The germline CDR1 and CDR2 sequences are LNHDA and SQIVND (reference sequence). V lost 9 bases, J lost 5 bases, and 10 bases lay in between. CDR3 length: 11 residues. The CDR3: CASLRGYGYTF. DNA of the CDR3: TGTGCCAGCCTGAGGGGGTATGGCTACACCTTC.

The V and J genes are TRBV11-2 and TRBJ2-7; possibly TRBD1 or TRBD2 for D (5 bases each). Germline assignment: CDR1 SGHAT and CDR2 FQNNGV. V dropped 2 bases and J dropped 5 bases, with 7 bases sitting between them. The CDR3 has 12 residues. The CDR3 bases are TGTGCCAGCAGCTTATTGGGGGACGAGCAGTACTTC. As protein: CASSLLGDEQYF.

This chain uses TRBV11-2 with TRBJ2-3; no reliable D call. This CDR3 has 14 amino acids. The germline V and J ends were trimmed by 0 bases and 5 bases, with 9 bases remaining between them. Germline lookup yields CDR1 SGHAT and CDR2 FQNNGV. CDR3 sequence (DNA): TGTGCCAGCAGCTTAGATGGGGTATTAGATACGCAGTATTTT. Encoded protein: CASSLDGVLDTQYF.